One and the same sample provided the 15 T cell receptor beta chains below, sequenced in a study of beta chain features in type 1 diabetes. Findings and limits, study-wide: People with Type 1 diabetes carried modestly yet significantly shorter TCRB CDR3s in all four CD4+ subsets.

Their antigens are not known. Expressed TCRB transcripts were sequenced because the isolated RNA had all been reverse transcribed beforehand. Measured with immunoSEQ multiplex PCR; TCRdb has only the in-frame clones, and not every one. The sample lists 250,000 to 350,000 clones; approximately 16% were seen once. Sequencing was carried out using naive CD4+ T cells from blood. The receptor source for this set is a young man with type 1 diabetes.

This clone was counted between two and nine times. CDR3 DNA sequence: TGTGCCTGGACCGGACAGGGGGCATATCAGCCCCAGCATTTT. Protein product: CAWTGQGAYQPQHF. This chain connects TRBV30 to TRBJ1-5, with 11 bases identical to TRBD1. CDR3 length: 14 amino acids. Germline V gene sequence: CDR1 GTSNPN, CDR2 SVGIG (reference sequence). The ends lost 4 bases at V and 5 bases at J; junction bases unmatched: 4.

The chain links TRBV4-1 to TRBJ1-5; D uncertain. Trimming removed 5 bases from V and 3 bases from J, with 11 bases in between. Germline V gives CDR1 MGHRA, CDR2 YSYEKL. The CDR3 length is 14 residues. The chain's CDR3 is CASSGPSFNQPQHF. CDR3 DNA: TGCGCCAGCAGCGGGCCTAGCTTCAATCAGCCCCAGCATTTT.

This clone was counted a few times. The V call is TRBV7-9, the J call TRBJ1-1, with TRBD1 matching 12 bases. This CDR3 is 18 amino acids long. Per germline, CDR1 SEHNR and CDR2 FQNEAQ (reference sequence). V lost 1 base and J lost 0; bases outside the gene matches: 6. As DNA, the CDR3 is TGTGCCAGCAGCTTAGTATGGGACAGGGGGCTTGTGAACACTGAAGCTTTCTTT. Protein product: CASSLVWDRGLVNTEAFF.

The J gene is TRBJ1-2, the V gene TRBV30; the D is unclear. This CDR3 has 13 residues. Germline values: CDR1 GTSNPN, CDR2 SVGIG (reference sequence). Trimming removed 3 bases from V and 4 bases from J, with 12 bases in between. The CDR3 protein is CAWRSATGYGYTF. In nucleotides, the CDR3 is TGTGCCTGGAGGTCCGCAACCGGCTATGGCTACACCTTC. Full variable domain (missing parts from reference TRBV30 and TRBJ1-2): SQTIHQWPATLVQPVGSPLSLECTVEGTSNPNLYWYRQAAGRGLQLLFYSVGIGQISSEVPQNLSASRPQDRQFILSSKKLLLSDSGFYLCAWRSATGYGYTFGSGTRLTVV.

This clone was detected only a few times. V and J are TRBV7-2 and TRBJ1-6; D unresolved. V lost 4 bases and J 2 bases, leaving 9 bases between the germline ends. Germline V gene data show CDR1 as SGHTA and CDR2 as FQGNSA. This CDR3 is 15 amino acids long. The CDR3 DNA reads as TGTGCCAGCAGCTCATCCGGGACCTATAATTCACCCCTCCACTTT. Protein sequence: CASSSSGTYNSPLHF.

The chain combines TRBV27 with TRBJ1-2; TRBD1 might be the D (5 bases). Trimming cost V 4 bases and J 4 bases, with 16 bases left between them. From germline, CDR1 is MNHEY and CDR2 SMNVEV (reference sequence). The CDR3 has 15 residues. The CDR3 spells CASSSPGEGTYGYTF. The CDR3 nucleotides read TGTGCCAGCAGTTCGCCGGGGGAGGGGACCTATGGCTACACCTTC.

The sample holds a few counts of this clone. The CDR3 reads CASSTVAGVGEQYF. Written as DNA, the CDR3 is TGTGCCAGCAGTACCGTAGCGGGGGTAGGGGAGCAGTACTTC. The chain employs TRBV27 and TRBJ2-7; 9 bases line up with TRBD2. Germline CDR1 and CDR2: MNHEY and SMNVEV (reference sequence). Losses at the gene ends were 5 bases for V and 7 bases for J; bases not matched to a gene: 9. The CDR3 has 14 residues.

A few counts support this clone. The CDR3 coding sequence is TGTGCCAGCAGCTTGAGGGTAGGAAGGGGGACTGAAGCTTTCTTT. Its translation: CASSLRVGRGTEAFF. The V and J genes are TRBV5-4 and TRBJ1-1; possibly TRBD1 for D (6 bases). CDR1 and CDR2 from the germline V gene are SGHNT and YYREEE (reference sequence). Trimming took 1 base from V and 5 from J, leaving 15 bases between them. The CDR3 sequence is 15 residues long.

V and J are TRBV6-6 and TRBJ1-2; D gene uncertain. V was pared by 6 bases and J by 1 base, with 3 bases between. CDR1 MNHNY and CDR2 SVGAGI come from the germline V gene (reference sequence). The CDR3 has 11 residues. CDR3 sequence: CASSYNYGYTF. CDR3 in DNA: TGTGCCAGCAGCTATAACTATGGCTACACCTTC.

With respect to this clone: The same CDR3 can be traced to other DNA sequences in this sample. V gene TRBV6-6 combines with J gene TRBJ1-2; the D is unclear. Germline V gene data show CDR1 as MNHNY and CDR2 as SVGAGI (reference sequence). V lost 6 bases and J lost 4, with 9 bases in between. The CDR3 spans 12 residues. The CDR3 nucleotides read TGTGCCAGCAGGGGCGGGGTCTATGGCTACACCTTC. Encoded protein: CASRGGVYGYTF.

The chain uses TRBV7-6 and TRBJ2-3; weak D call: TRBD2 (5 bases). Germline V gene sequence: CDR1 SGHVS, CDR2 FNYEAQ. The length of the CDR3 is 14 residues. Trimming took 1 base from V and 5 from J, leaving 10 bases between them. CDR3 amino acids: CASSLGLARDTQYF. The CDR3 DNA sequence: TGTGCCAGCAGCTTAGGGCTAGCCAGAGATACGCAGTATTTT.

The rearrangement uses TRBV27 and TRBJ2-3; weak D call: TRBD2 (5 bases). The CDR3 spans 17 residues. Germline assignment: CDR1 MNHEY and CDR2 SMNVEV (reference sequence). V was clipped by 0 bases and J by 4 bases, with 17 bases between them. CDR3 sequence (DNA): TGTGCCAGCAGTTTATCTTCCTCCAGGCTGAGGGCAGATACGCAGTATTTT. Translated: CASSLSSSRLRADTQYF.

This chain connects TRBV1 to TRBJ2-7; the table calls TRBD1, which could not be checked here. TRBV1 is a listed pseudogene. The CDR3 spans 15 residues. The CDR3 DNA follows: TGCACCAGCAGCCACGTGGGACACAAAAACTACGAGCAGTACTTC. Amino acid sequence: CTSSHVGHKNYEQYF.

This clone was seen only a few times. The chain has TRBV19 and TRBJ2-3, with no clear D. The V gene lost 2 bases and the J gene lost 0 bases, with 9 bases spanning the gap. The CDR3 extends over 15 amino acids. Germline values: CDR1 LNHDA, CDR2 SQIVND (reference sequence). Here the CDR3 DNA reads TGTGCCAGTAGTATACGGCTGACTAGCACAGATACGCAGTATTTT. Translating gives CASSIRLTSTDTQYF.

This clone was found a few times. V gene TRBV4-1 combines with J gene TRBJ2-7; D might be TRBD2 (5 bases). Germline CDR1 reads MGHRA; CDR2 reads YSYEKL. The CDR3 extends over 13 amino acids. Trimming left V 0 bases short and J 3 bases short, with 6 bases between. The CDR3 region has the DNA TGCGCCAGCAGCCAAGATCGGGACTACGAGCAGTACTTC. Translated, it gives CASSQDRDYEQYF.